This T cell receptor (beta chain) was recovered during a study of radiation and T cells in renal cell carcinoma. This clone was seen more than once but under ten times. Its antigen is unknown. Generated by immunoSEQ multiplex PCR, the TCRdb table keeps only in-frame clones and is missing some. Among around 140,000 clones listed, around four fifths were seen once. General study findings and limits: Baseline intratumoral clonotype presence is unknown without pretreatment biopsies. In blood, top tumor clones expanded by 2 weeks, shrinking by 4.

Time point described: baseline pretreatment blood. Treatment of the sample: 15 Gy SBRT to primary tumor, nephrectomy 4 weeks later. Clear cell pathology was present in this patient's renal cell carcinoma. The TCR originated in a woman between 45 and 60 years old with renal cell carcinoma. The source material was blood, sampled from a patient whose treatment included radiotherapy and nephrectomy.

CDR3 bases: TGTGCCAGTAGTGCCTGGGCGGTCTCCTACAATGAGCAGTTCTTC. This codes for CASSAWAVSYNEQFF. The chain joins TRBV19 to TRBJ2-1, with D unresolved. The CDR3 is 15 amino acids. With 5 bases removed from V and 0 bases from J, the gap between germline ends came to 11 bases. Germline assignment: CDR1 LNHDA and CDR2 SQIVND (reference sequence).